Listed here are 29 T cell receptor beta chains from one sample, sequenced in a study of T cell clonotyping in hematopoietic cell transplantation. Sequencing used immunoSEQ multiplex PCR; TCRdb keeps in-frame clones, though not all of them. The sample contains fewer than 45,000 clones, 80% to 90% of which appear only once. Sequenced input: peripheral blood mononuclear cells. The receptors were gathered from a woman in her thirties or forties in good health. Some clones in this sample may be carry-over from other donors' samples.

Concerning this clone: The sample holds other DNA sequences that translate to the same CDR3. The chain combines TRBV5-1 with TRBJ2-7; no reliable D call. The CDR3 runs 13 residues. V was trimmed by 3 bases and J by 0 bases, leaving 7 bases between them. Germline CDR1 reads SGHRS; CDR2 reads YFSETQ. The CDR3 loop is CASSSSLSYEQYF. The CDR3 region has the DNA TGCGCCAGCAGCTCCTCCCTCTCCTACGAGCAGTACTTC.

This clone has only a few counts. The rearrangement joins TRBV5-1 to TRBJ2-7; maybe TRBD2 (5 bases). Germline CDR1 is SGHRS and CDR2 is YFSETQ. CDR3 length: 14 amino acids. V lost 2 bases, J lost 4 bases, and 13 bases lay in between. CDR3: CASSFDGRRYEQYF. The CDR3 DNA follows: TGCGCCAGCAGCTTTGACGGACGGAGGTACGAGCAGTACTTC. The full variable domain, rest sourced from reference TRBV5-1 and TRBJ2-7, is KAGVTQTPRYLIKTRGQQVTLSCSPISGHRSVSWYQQTPGQGLQFLFEYFSETQRNKGNFPGRFSGRQFSNSRSEMNVSTLELGDSALYLCASSFDGRRYEQYFGPGTRLTVT.

The chain is built from TRBV19 and TRBJ1-5; D gene uncertain. Between the trimmed V and J ends, which lost 6 bases and 1 base, there was a span of 16 bases. CDR1 and CDR2 from the germline V gene are LNHDA and SQIVND (reference sequence). CDR3 size: 16 residues. The CDR3 region has the DNA TGTGCCAGTAGCCCCGGGGAGACGGGGAGCAATCAGCCCCAGCATTTT. This encodes CASSPGETGSNQPQHF.

V gene TRBV19 combines with J gene TRBJ1-2; 8 nucleotides align to TRBD1. The junction had 6 bases not matched to a gene; V was cut back by 8 bases and J by 1 base. The V gene's germline CDR1 is LNHDA and CDR2 SQIVND (reference sequence). This CDR3 comprises 14 residues. CDR3 nucleotides: TGTGCCAGTTGGACAGGGCGGCATAACTATGGCTACACCTTC. It translates to CASWTGRHNYGYTF.

The rearrangement uses TRBV5-1 and TRBJ2-2, with 10 bases matching TRBD2. Trimming took 3 bases from V and 6 from J; bases not matched to a gene: 5. The CDR3 has 15 amino acids. The germline gives CDR1 SGHRS, CDR2 YFSETQ. The CDR3 DNA sequence: TGCGCCAGCAGCTCGAGCGGGAGGGACGCCGGGGAGCTGTTTTTT. This codes for CASSSSGRDAGELFF.

The rearrangement joins TRBV7-3 to TRBJ1-1; D ambiguous. There are 13 residues in the CDR3. Looked up from germline, CDR1 is SGHTA and CDR2 is FQGTGA. Trimming removed 2 bases at V and 7 bases at J, with 11 bases between. Written as DNA, the CDR3 is TGTGCCAGCAGCTTATTGAGTTTCGGTGAAGCTTTCTTT. This gives the protein CASSLLSFGEAFF.

This clone was recorded once. The chain links TRBV19 to TRBJ1-4; TRBD1 agrees at 8 bases. J was trimmed by 7 bases and V by 7 bases; bases with no gene match: 14. The CDR3 loop spans 16 amino acids. Germline V gene data show CDR1 as LNHDA and CDR2 as SQIVND (reference sequence). CDR3 sequence reads: CASISNRGLYFEKLFF. DNA for the CDR3: TGTGCCAGTATCTCTAACAGGGGGTTGTATTTTGAAAAACTGTTTTTT.

CDR3 sequence: CASSLYGQAYEQYF. The CDR3 nucleotides read TGTGCCAGCAGTTTATACGGACAGGCCTACGAGCAGTACTTC. The gene calls are TRBV27 and TRBJ2-7; 7 bases map to TRBD1. From germline, CDR1 is MNHEY and CDR2 SMNVEV (reference sequence). J lost 2 bases, V lost 1 base, and 2 bases had no gene match. The CDR3 has 14 residues.

A single count supports this clone. The V call is TRBV27, the J call TRBJ2-3, with 10 bases identical to TRBD2. J lost 2 bases, V lost 7 bases, and 18 bases had no gene match. The CDR3 is 19 residues long. The germline CDR1 and CDR2 sequences are MNHEY and SMNVEV (reference sequence). The CDR3 reads CASTYGTSEILDDTDTQYF. CDR3 coding DNA: TGTGCCAGCACCTACGGGACTAGCGAAATCCTAGACGACACAGATACGCAGTATTTT.

The V call is TRBV30, the J call TRBJ2-3; 8 bases map to TRBD2. J was trimmed by 1 base and V by 2 bases; bases with no gene match: 11. The CDR3 runs 17 residues. Germline V gives CDR1 GTSNPN, CDR2 SVGIG (reference sequence). CDR3 protein: CAWSSRLASHGTDTQYF. As DNA, the CDR3 is TGTGCCTGGAGTTCCCGACTAGCGTCCCACGGCACAGATACGCAGTATTTT.

The J gene is TRBJ1-2, the V gene TRBV28, with D possibly TRBD1 on 5 matching bases. The CDR3 spans 14 residues. Germline V gene sequence: CDR1 MDHEN, CDR2 SYDVKM. Trimming left V 4 bases short and J 8 bases short, with 17 bases between. CDR3 sequence: CASSSSPGGAGYTF. The CDR3 bases are TGTGCCAGCAGTTCATCACCGGGAGGGGCCGGCTACACCTTC.

V is TRBV11-2 and J is TRBJ1-2; TRBD1 is a possible D gene (5 bases). The germline V and J ends were trimmed by 5 bases and 11 bases, with 15 bases remaining between them. The length of the CDR3 is 12 residues. Germline V CDR1 and CDR2: SGHAT, FQNNGV. CDR3 nucleotide sequence: TGTGCCAGCAGCCTTCACACAGGAAGTTACACCTTC. It codes for CASSLHTGSYTF.

The V gene is TRBV5-6, the J gene TRBJ2-5; D is undetermined. This CDR3 spans 13 amino acids. Trimming took off 1 base at V and 3 bases at J, with 7 bases between the two ends. Germline CDR1 reads SGHDT; CDR2 reads YYEEEE. CDR3 coding DNA: TGTGCCAGCAGCTTGATGTGGAAAGAGACCCAGTACTTC. As protein: CASSLMWKETQYF.

The chain carries TRBV19 and TRBJ2-7; 7 nucleotides line up with TRBD1. This CDR3 spans 15 amino acids. Germline V CDR1 and CDR2: LNHDA, SQIVND (reference sequence). With V trimmed by 2 bases and J by 3 bases, 7 bases remained unmatched. DNA of the CDR3: TGTGCCAGTAGTATAAAACAGGGGCCTTTCTACGAGCAGTACTTC. Its translation is CASSIKQGPFYEQYF.

The chain links TRBV2 to TRBJ2-1; the D gene is possibly TRBD2 (6 bases). Trimming took 7 bases from V and 7 from J, leaving 23 bases between them. The CDR3 covers 16 residues. Germline V gives CDR1 SNHLY, CDR2 FYNNEI. CDR3 loop: CASKPGAGLGGNEQFF. CDR3 bases: TGTGCCAGCAAACCTGGGGCGGGTCTGGGGGGAAATGAGCAGTTCTTC.

V and J are TRBV6-6 and TRBJ1-1; D ambiguous. Germline V lookup: CDR1 MNHNY, CDR2 SVGAGI (reference sequence). The CDR3 extends over 12 amino acids. V was shortened by 4 bases and J by 10 bases, with 13 bases between the two germline ends. CDR3 amino acids: CASSWPSGGAFF. The DNA of the CDR3 is TGTGCCAGCAGTTGGCCTTCCGGTGGAGCTTTCTTT.

The rearrangement joins TRBV18 to TRBJ2-7; 8 positions match TRBD2. This CDR3 spans 15 amino acids. V was pared by 4 bases and J by 0 bases, with 5 bases of the junction left unmatched. Per germline, CDR1 KGHSH and CDR2 LQKENI. The CDR3 coding sequence is TGTGCCAGCTCACTAGAAAGCGGGAGCTCCTACGAGCAGTACTTC. Translating gives CASSLESGSSYEQYF.

The chain employs TRBV6-5 and TRBJ1-1; D is perhaps TRBD1 (6 bases). The CDR3 loop spans 15 amino acids. Germline CDR1 MNHEY, CDR2 SVGAGI. Trimming cost V 5 bases and J 2 bases, with 15 bases left between them. The CDR3 loop is CASSNRPRGNTEAFF. DNA of the CDR3: TGTGCCAGCAGTAACCGCCCCAGGGGCAACACTGAAGCTTTCTTT.

V gene TRBV28 combines with J gene TRBJ1-2; unclear D gene. The germline gives CDR1 MDHEN, CDR2 SYDVKM. The CDR3 length is 13 residues. The ends were cut back, 2 bases at V and 6 bases at J, with 10 bases in the middle. The CDR3, as DNA: TGTGCCAGCAGTTTACCCCAGTTTGATGGCTACACCTTC. Translated, it gives CASSLPQFDGYTF.

The V and J genes are TRBV19 and TRBJ2-2; 7 bases agree with TRBD2. CDR1 and CDR2 (germline): LNHDA, SQIVND (reference sequence). The CDR3 is made up of 15 amino acids. Trimming at V came to 3 bases and at J to 4 bases, leaving 5 bases not matched to a gene. The CDR3 region has the DNA TGTGCCAGTAGTATCACAGGCGGGGGCACCGGGGAGCTGTTTTTT. Translation: CASSITGGGTGELFF.

This clone was counted a single time. The chain recombines TRBV10-3 with TRBJ2-3; 7 positions agree with TRBD2. Trimming removed 3 bases from V and 9 bases from J; junction bases left unmatched: 3. CDR3 length: 12 amino acids. Germline V CDR1 and CDR2: ENHRY, SYGVKD. CDR3: CAISEGLGTQYF. The CDR3 nucleotides read TGTGCCATCAGTGAAGGACTAGGCACGCAGTATTTT.

The chain uses TRBV7-9 and TRBJ2-3; D ambiguous. CDR1 is SEHNR and CDR2 is FQNEAQ in the germline V gene (reference sequence). CDR3 length equals 16 residues. The V and J ends lost 2 bases and 2 bases respectively, with 14 bases between them. This CDR3 reads CASSLPPRLPTDTQYF. In nucleotides, the CDR3 is TGTGCCAGCAGCTTACCTCCTAGATTACCCACAGATACGCAGTATTTT.

This clone was counted a single time. This chain links TRBV5-6 with TRBJ2-2; weak D call: TRBD1 (6 bases). The CDR3 extends over 15 amino acids. With 2 bases removed from V and 6 bases from J, the gap between germline ends came to 14 bases. Germline-derived CDR1 and CDR2 are SGHDT and YYEEEE. CDR3 amino acids: CASSFSYRVSGELFF. The CDR3 region has the DNA TGTGCCAGCAGCTTCTCGTACAGGGTGTCCGGGGAGCTGTTTTTT.

The rearrangement uses TRBV28 and TRBJ2-2; D gene unclear. Trimming removed 2 bases from V and 8 bases from J, with 9 bases in between. CDR1 is MDHEN and CDR2 is SYDVKM in the germline V gene. This CDR3 contains 13 residues. The chain's CDR3 is CASSLREKGELFF. The CDR3, as DNA: TGTGCCAGCAGTTTAAGGGAAAAGGGGGAGCTGTTTTTT.

The chain employs TRBV30 and TRBJ1-4; D gene uncertain. The V end was cut by 4 bases, the J end by 6 bases, with 12 bases between. Per the germline V gene, CDR1 is GTSNPN and CDR2 is SVGIG (reference sequence). This CDR3 has 13 amino acids. CDR3 protein: CAWTYKEYEKLFF. The CDR3 coding sequence is TGTGCCTGGACGTACAAAGAGTATGAAAAACTGTTTTTT.

This clone was observed a single time. The chain is built from TRBV7-9 and TRBJ1-1, with D hard to call. Germline V gene lookup returns CDR1 SEHNR and CDR2 FQNEAQ (reference sequence). V was clipped by 3 bases and J by 3 bases, with 11 bases between them. The length of the CDR3 is 14 residues. This chain's CDR3 is CASSFGVGYTEAFF. For the CDR3, the DNA is TGTGCCAGCAGCTTCGGTGTAGGGTACACTGAAGCTTTCTTT.

The chain uses TRBV9 and TRBJ1-2; D remains ambiguous. This CDR3 region has 13 residues. Germline lookup yields CDR1 SGDLS and CDR2 YYNGEE. Trimming pared 0 bases from V and 8 bases from J, leaving 11 bases between. CDR3 amino acids: CASSVDEGRGYTF. The CDR3 DNA is TGTGCCAGCAGCGTAGATGAAGGGAGGGGCTACACCTTC.

The rearrangement joins TRBV11-3 to TRBJ1-4; possible D gene TRBD1, 6 bases. CDR1 SGHNT and CDR2 YENEEA come from the germline V gene. Trimming pared 5 bases from V and 8 bases from J, leaving 27 bases between. CDR3 length: 18 amino acids. CDR3 sequence: CASSPRPGHATLWEKLFF. The CDR3 bases are TGTGCCAGCAGCCCCCGACCGGGACACGCTACCCTTTGGGAAAAACTGTTTTTT.

The chain links TRBV19 to TRBJ1-2; D is ambiguous. Trimming removed 6 bases from V and 5 bases from J, with 13 bases in between. The CDR3 runs 13 residues. CDR1 and CDR2 from the germline V gene are LNHDA and SQIVND (reference sequence). The CDR3 DNA reads as TGTGCCAGTAGACCGAACGGGGTGTATGGCTACACCTTC. Translation: CASRPNGVYGYTF.